The rows below give T cell receptor beta chains drawn from one sample of a study of blood T cell repertoires in COVID-19. Assay used: immunoSEQ multiplex PCR; TCRdb lists only in-frame clones, some missing. Here the sample spans under 200,000 clones, around 90% being singletons. The sequenced sample consisted of peripheral blood. These receptors all stem from a man in his forties with active or convalescent COVID-19. CDR3s leave out the opening cysteine and the closing phenylalanine or tryptophan. The order of the fields is J gene, V gene, CDR3 protein.

j_gene: TRBJ2-3
v_gene: TRBV23-1
CDR3aa: ATRGGVAGTDTQY

j_gene: TRBJ2-3
v_gene: TRBV7-9
CDR3aa: ASSLSVSTDTQY

j_gene: TRBJ1-5
v_gene: TRBV10-3
CDR3aa: AISDREGEQPQH

j_gene: TRBJ1-2
v_gene: TRBV18
CDR3aa: ASSPPKTGGLRGYT

j_gene: TRBJ2-5
v_gene: TRBV19
CDR3aa: ASSMSLAGVETQY

j_gene: TRBJ1-5
v_gene: TRBV18
CDR3aa: ASSALQGYNQPQH

j_gene: TRBJ2-3
v_gene: TRBV2
CDR3aa: ASRGRTGLVKDTQY

j_gene: TRBJ1-5
v_gene: TRBV15
CDR3aa: ATSRERQGAQPQH

j_gene: TRBJ2-5
v_gene: TRBV29-1
CDR3aa: SVGTGQETQY

j_gene: TRBJ2-7
v_gene: TRBV5-6
CDR3aa: ASSLGEGSYEQY

j_gene: TRBJ2-5
v_gene: TRBV6-5
CDR3aa: ASADPGQGKETQY

j_gene: TRBJ1-5
v_gene: TRBV30
CDR3aa: AWSDLQGNQPQH

j_gene: TRBJ1-2
v_gene: TRBV3-1/TRBV3-2
CDR3aa: ASRDRGDGYT

j_gene: TRBJ2-5
v_gene: TRBV7-2
CDR3aa: ASSFSGGAGETQY

j_gene: TRBJ2-3
v_gene: TRBV18
CDR3aa: ASSPGLAGGDWDTQY

j_gene: TRBJ2-5
v_gene: TRBV28
CDR3aa: ATRTSGGLKTQY

j_gene: TRBJ1-2
v_gene: TRBV12-3/TRBV12-4
CDR3aa: ASSFNLLWGYT

j_gene: TRBJ1-4
v_gene: TRBV19
CDR3aa: ASRRGIEKLF

j_gene: TRBJ2-5
v_gene: TRBV29-1
CDR3aa: SVVWVGTGKETQY

j_gene: TRBJ1-5
v_gene: TRBV28
CDR3aa: ASSSFLRGSNQPQH